The clone carrying this T cell receptor beta chain was seen only a few times. CDR3 size: 16 residues. V shed 3 bases and J shed 4 bases, with 18 bases lying between them. The germline V gene encodes CDR1 KGHSH and CDR2 LQKENI. The data belong to a study of cytomegalovirus exposure and HLA in healthy donors. Researchers ran the PCR with 60 Vbeta and 13 Jbeta primers. TCRdb keeps only in-frame clones here, not all; method: immunoSEQ multiplex PCR. The sample shows around 150,000 clones, around 9.6% of them seen only once. This chain connects TRBV18 to TRBJ1-1; D perhaps matches TRBD1 (6 bases). The TCR sequence derives from a male donor in good health and CMV-seronegative. What was sequenced was PBMCs. CDR3 residues: CASSPSGQLRRTEAFF. DNA of the CDR3: TGTGCCAGCTCACCTTCAGGACAGTTACGGCGCACTGAAGCTTTCTTT.